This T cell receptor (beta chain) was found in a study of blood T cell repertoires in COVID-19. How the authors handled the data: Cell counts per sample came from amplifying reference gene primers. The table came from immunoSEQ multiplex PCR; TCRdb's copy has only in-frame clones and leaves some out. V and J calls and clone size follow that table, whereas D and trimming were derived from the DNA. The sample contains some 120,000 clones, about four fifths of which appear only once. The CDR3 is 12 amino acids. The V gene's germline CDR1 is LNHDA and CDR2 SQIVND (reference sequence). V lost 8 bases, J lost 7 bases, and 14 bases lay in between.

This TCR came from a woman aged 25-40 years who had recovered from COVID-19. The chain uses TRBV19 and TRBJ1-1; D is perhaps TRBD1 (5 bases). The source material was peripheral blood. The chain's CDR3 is CASSGRVYEAFF. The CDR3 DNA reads TGTGCCAGTTCTGGCAGGGTTTATGAAGCTTTCTTT. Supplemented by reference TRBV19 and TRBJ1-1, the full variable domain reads DGGITQSPKYLFRKEGQNVTLSCEQNLNHDAMYWYRQDPGQGLRLIYYSQIVNDFQKGDIAEGYSVSREKKESFPLTVTSAQKNPTAFYLCASSGRVYEAFFGQGTRLTVV.